What follows are 15 T cell receptor beta chains derived from one specimen sequenced in a study of a mutant IDH1 vaccine in newly diagnosed glioma (dated by TCRdb to the early 2020s). The time point label for this specimen denotes: week 47, end of study. Each vaccine dose was 300 ug of a 20-mer mutant IDH1 peptide in Montanide, given subcutaneously with topical imiquimod. Library prep was done by the immunoSEQ multiplex PCR assay. TCRdb limited this immuneACCESS table to in-frame rearrangements with V and J called. A share of clones is missing; checked studies link under half to unresolved V genes, and the rest is unexplained. Present in this sample are 30,000 to 40,000 clones, approximately 87% of which were seen just once. The top ten hold 12% of the sample. These TCRs are of unknown antigen specificity. The material was PBMCs, obtained from a glioma patient whose treatment included an IDH1 peptide vaccine. The receptors here all came from a woman in her twenties or thirties with glioma.

The chain combines TRBV19 with TRBJ1-1; 7 nucleotides align to TRBD1. CDR3 length: 15 residues. The junction had 10 bases not matched to a gene; V was cut back by 4 bases and J by 5 bases. Germline-derived CDR1 and CDR2 are LNHDA and SQIVND (reference sequence). Here the CDR3 DNA reads TGTGCCAGTAGTACAACGGGGAGGGGGCGGACTGAAGCTTTCTTT. This codes for CASSTTGRGRTEAFF.

This chain joins TRBV18 and TRBJ2-4, with D possibly being TRBD2 (5 bases). Trimming took off 6 bases at V and 12 bases at J, with 15 bases between the two ends. The CDR3 is made up of 12 amino acids. CDR1 is KGHSH and CDR2 is LQKENI in the germline V gene. CDR3 amino acids: CASSPNTGNQYF. Here the CDR3 DNA reads TGTGCCAGCTCCCCCAACACGGGGAATCAGTACTTC. Looking up the rest from reference TRBV18 and TRBJ2-4 gives the full variable domain: NAGVMQNPRHLVRRRGQEARLRCSPMKGHSHVYWYRQLPEEGLKFMVYLQKENIIDESGMPKERFSAEFPKEGPSILRIQQVVRGDSAAYFCASSPNTGNQYFGAGTRLSVL.

The chain links TRBV5-1 to TRBJ2-5, with D maybe TRBD2 (6 bases). The CDR3 extends over 16 amino acids. Deletions cut 2 bases from V and 7 bases from J, with 21 bases between. Germline CDR1 is SGHRS and CDR2 is YFSETQ. CDR3 region: CASSLIGHGDLGTQYF. In DNA, the CDR3 is TGCGCCAGCAGCTTAATTGGGCACGGGGACTTAGGGACCCAGTACTTC. Looking up the rest from reference TRBV5-1 and TRBJ2-5 gives the full variable domain: KAGVTQTPRYLIKTRGQQVTLSCSPISGHRSVSWYQQTPGQGLQFLFEYFSETQRNKGNFPGRFSGRQFSNSRSEMNVSTLELGDSALYLCASSLIGHGDLGTQYFGPGTRLLVL.

This chain joins TRBV18 and TRBJ2-5; the D is unclear. Trimming removed 0 bases from V and 5 bases from J, with 7 bases in between. The CDR3 has 13 residues. Germline CDR1 reads KGHSH; CDR2 reads LQKENI. The DNA of the CDR3 is TGTGCCAGCTCACCACCGGTAGACGAGACCCAGTACTTC. Encoded protein: CASSPPVDETQYF.

This sequence joins TRBV19 and TRBJ1-2; unclear D gene. The ends were cut back, 0 bases at V and 8 bases at J, with 10 bases in the middle. Germline values: CDR1 LNHDA, CDR2 SQIVND (reference sequence). This CDR3 spans 13 amino acids. The CDR3 protein is CASSIDGVNGYTF. As DNA, the CDR3 is TGTGCCAGTAGTATAGATGGGGTGAACGGCTACACCTTC. Supplemented by reference TRBV19 and TRBJ1-2, the full variable domain reads DGGITQSPKYLFRKEGQNVTLSCEQNLNHDAMYWYRQDPGQGLRLIYYSQIVNDFQKGDIAEGYSVSREKKESFPLTVTSAQKNPTAFYLCASSIDGVNGYTFGSGTRLTVV.

This clone was counted only a few times. The chain joins TRBV6-6 to TRBJ1-2; D may be TRBD1 (5 bases). CDR3 length equals 13 residues. Germline loops: CDR1 MNHNY, CDR2 SVGAGI (reference sequence). The V end was cut by 4 bases, the J end by 3 bases, with 9 bases between. Here the CDR3 reads CASSLGPYYGYTF. The CDR3 DNA reads TGTGCCAGCAGTTTGGGGCCCTACTATGGCTACACCTTC.

The chain combines TRBV2 with TRBJ1-1; D might be TRBD1 (5 bases). Per germline, CDR1 SNHLY and CDR2 FYNNEI. The CDR3 covers 15 residues. V was clipped by 6 bases and J by 2 bases, with 16 bases between them. CDR3 coding DNA: TGTGCCAGCAGGTCCAGGGACGGGGTTAACACTGAAGCTTTCTTT. Amino acids: CASRSRDGVNTEAFF.

V usage is TRBV5-6 and J usage is TRBJ2-3, with D uncertain. Per the germline V gene, CDR1 is SGHDT and CDR2 is YYEEEE. This CDR3 has 12 amino acids. The V gene lost 1 base and the J gene lost 7 bases, with 7 bases spanning the gap. This CDR3 is CASSLTVNTQYF. CDR3 DNA: TGTGCCAGCAGCTTGACCGTAAATACGCAGTATTTT.

V usage is TRBV15 and J usage is TRBJ1-5; maybe TRBD1 (5 bases). The CDR3 is made up of 13 amino acids. V lost 5 bases, J lost 6 bases, and 11 bases lay in between. Germline V gives CDR1 LNHNV, CDR2 YYDKDF (reference sequence). CDR3 coding DNA: TGTGCCACCAGCCCAGAGGGGATTCAGCCCCAGCATTTT. Translating gives CATSPEGIQPQHF.

The rearrangement uses TRBV19 and TRBJ2-1, with TRBD2 identical over 9 bases. CDR1 and CDR2 from the germline V gene are LNHDA and SQIVND (reference sequence). The ends lost 6 bases at V and 9 bases at J; junction bases unmatched: 12. This CDR3 region has 15 residues. In nucleotides, the CDR3 is TGTGCCAGTAGACCGGGCGGGGGGGTTTTTATTGAGCAGTTCTTC. It translates to CASRPGGGVFIEQFF.

This clone was picked up a small number of times. This sequence joins TRBV6-5 and TRBJ2-6; D gene unclear. Germline-derived CDR1 and CDR2 are MNHEY and SVGAGI. The CDR3 has 13 amino acids. Trimming took 7 bases from V and 1 from J, leaving 5 bases between them. The CDR3, as DNA: TGTGCCAGCACCGTGTCTGGGGCCAACGTCCTGACTTTC. This translates into CASTVSGANVLTF.

The V gene is TRBV6-5, the J gene TRBJ1-1, with TRBD1 matching 7 bases. V lost 4 bases to trimming and J lost 9 bases; unmatched junction nucleotides: 8. The CDR3 extends over 13 amino acids. CDR1 MNHEY and CDR2 SVGAGI come from the germline V gene. CDR3 in DNA: TGTGCCAGCAGTTCTACCGGGACAGTAAAAGCTTTCTTT. Translated, it gives CASSSTGTVKAFF.

The chain carries TRBV4-3 and TRBJ1-6, with 9 bases aligning to TRBD1. The V segment lost 4 bases and the J segment 9 bases; nucleotides outside the gene matches: 4. The CDR3 spans 14 residues. CDR1 LGHNA and CDR2 YSLEER come from the germline V gene. As DNA, the CDR3 is TGCGCCAGCAGCCGGGACAGGGCCATTTCACCCCTCCACTTT. This codes for CASSRDRAISPLHF.

CDR3 coding DNA: TGTGCCAGCAGCTCCGAGGACCGTGGGAGGTATGGCTACACCTTC. It encodes CASSSEDRGRYGYTF. The rearrangement uses TRBV9 and TRBJ1-2; D gene ambiguous. Trimming took 4 bases from V and 5 from J, leaving 18 bases between them. The germline V gene has CDR1 SGDLS and CDR2 YYNGEE. This CDR3 spans 15 amino acids.

V gene TRBV2 combines with J gene TRBJ1-6; unclear D gene. Trimming cost V 8 bases and J 6 bases, with 5 bases left between them. Germline V gene lookup returns CDR1 SNHLY and CDR2 FYNNEI. This CDR3 spans 11 amino acids. The CDR3 DNA reads as TGTGCCAGCGGCGGTAATTCACCCCTCCACTTT. Encoded protein: CASGGNSPLHF. Based on the CDR3 plus reference TRBV2 and TRBJ1-6, the full variable domain is EPEVTQTPSHQVTQMGQEVILRCVPISNHLYFYWYRQILGQKVEFLVSFYNNEISEKSEIFDDQFSVERPDGSNFTLKIRSTKLEDSAMYFCASGGNSPLHFGNGTRLTVT.